This T cell receptor (beta chain) comes out of a study of patients and donors after allogeneic stem cell transplantation. This CDR3 comprises 17 residues. The V gene end was trimmed by 2 bases and the J gene end by 3 bases; junction bases not matched to a gene: 8. The germline CDR1 and CDR2 sequences are ENHRY and SYGVKD. TCRdb processed the RT-PCR reads anew with MiXCR; each CDR3 protein has one entry. The table has fewer than 75,000 distinct CDR3 sequences, approximately 12% seen once. This clonotype was seen a handful of times. This chain joins TRBV10-3 and TRBJ2-7, with 12 bases that match TRBD2. The sequenced sample was blood, either unsorted or a sorted T cell fraction (not recorded which). The sequence was collected from a human donor who was either an allogeneic HSCT recipient or a stem cell or donor lymphocyte infusion donor (not recorded which). It is not recorded whose cells these are; they may come from a transplant donor. CDR3 nucleotides: TGTGCCATCAGTGAGCAGGGGTTGACTAGCGGGAGCTACGAGCAGTACTTC. Residues: CAISEQGLTSGSYEQYF.